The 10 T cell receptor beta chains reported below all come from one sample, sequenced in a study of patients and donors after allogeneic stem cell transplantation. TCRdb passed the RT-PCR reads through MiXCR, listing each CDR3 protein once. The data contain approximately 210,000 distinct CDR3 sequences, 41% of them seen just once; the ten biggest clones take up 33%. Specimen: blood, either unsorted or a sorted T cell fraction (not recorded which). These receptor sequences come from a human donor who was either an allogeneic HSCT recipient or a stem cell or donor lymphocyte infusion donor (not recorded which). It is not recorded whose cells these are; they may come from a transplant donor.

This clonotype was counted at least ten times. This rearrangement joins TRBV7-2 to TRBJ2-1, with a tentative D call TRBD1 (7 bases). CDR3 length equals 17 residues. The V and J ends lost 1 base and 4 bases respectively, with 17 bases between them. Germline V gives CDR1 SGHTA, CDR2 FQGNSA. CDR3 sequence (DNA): TGTGCCAGCAGCTTAGGACAGGGAGGTTACCAATACAATGAGCAGTTCTTC. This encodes CASSLGQGGYQYNEQFF.

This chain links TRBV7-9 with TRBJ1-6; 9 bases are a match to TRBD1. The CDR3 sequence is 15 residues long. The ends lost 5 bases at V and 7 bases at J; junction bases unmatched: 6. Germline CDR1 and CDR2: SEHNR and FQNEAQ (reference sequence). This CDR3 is CASSTGQGDNSPLHF. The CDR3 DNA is TGTGCCAGCAGCACGGGACAGGGAGACAATTCACCCCTCCACTTT.

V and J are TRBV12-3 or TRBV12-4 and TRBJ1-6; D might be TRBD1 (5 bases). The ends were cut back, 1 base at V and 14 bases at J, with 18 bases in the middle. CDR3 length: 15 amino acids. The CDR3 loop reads CASSLVGRPGLALHF. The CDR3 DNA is TGTGCCAGCAGTTTAGTTGGCAGGCCAGGGTTGGCCCTCCACTTT.

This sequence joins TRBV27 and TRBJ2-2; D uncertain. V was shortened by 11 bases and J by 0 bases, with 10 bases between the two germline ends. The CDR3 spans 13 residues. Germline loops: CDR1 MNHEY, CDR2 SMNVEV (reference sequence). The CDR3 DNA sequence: TGTGCCGCTCAGGAAACGAACACCGGGGAGCTGTTTTTT. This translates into CAAQETNTGELFF.

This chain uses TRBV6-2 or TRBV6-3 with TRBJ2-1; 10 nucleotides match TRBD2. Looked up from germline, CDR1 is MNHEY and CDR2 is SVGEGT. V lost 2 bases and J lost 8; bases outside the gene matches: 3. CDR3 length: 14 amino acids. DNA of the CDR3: TGTGCCAGCAGTTACCTAGCGGGAGTTTATGAGCAGTTCTTC. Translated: CASSYLAGVYEQFF.

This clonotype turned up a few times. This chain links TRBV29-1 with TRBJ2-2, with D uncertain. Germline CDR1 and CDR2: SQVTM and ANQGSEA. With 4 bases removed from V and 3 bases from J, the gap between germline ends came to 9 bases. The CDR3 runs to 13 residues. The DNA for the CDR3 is TGCAGCGTTGTGGGCTTAGACACCGGGGAGCTGTTTTTT. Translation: CSVVGLDTGELFF.

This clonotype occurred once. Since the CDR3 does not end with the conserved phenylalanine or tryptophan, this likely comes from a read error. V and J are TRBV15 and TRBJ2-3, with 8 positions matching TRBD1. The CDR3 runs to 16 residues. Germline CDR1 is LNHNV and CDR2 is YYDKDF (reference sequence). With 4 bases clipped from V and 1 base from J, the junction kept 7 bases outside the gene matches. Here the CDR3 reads CATSTQMTGGTDTQYY. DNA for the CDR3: TGTGCCACCAGCACCCAGATGACAGGGGGCACAGATACGCAGTATTAT.

This CDR3 reads CASSQDGTGSYEQYF. CDR3 DNA sequence: TGTGCCAGCAGCCAAGATGGAACAGGGTCCTACGAGCAGTACTTC. The chain couples TRBV4-2 to TRBJ2-7; D possibly corresponds to TRBD1 (6 bases). The CDR3 spans 15 residues. Germline V gene lookup returns CDR1 LGHNA and CDR2 YNFKEQ. With 0 bases removed from V and 1 base from J, the gap between germline ends came to 10 bases.

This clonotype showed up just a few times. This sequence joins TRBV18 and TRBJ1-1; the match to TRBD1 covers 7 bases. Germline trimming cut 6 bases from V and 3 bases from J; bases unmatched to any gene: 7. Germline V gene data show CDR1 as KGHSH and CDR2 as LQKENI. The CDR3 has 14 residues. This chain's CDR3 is CASSRGTVDTEAFF. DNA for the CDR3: TGTGCCAGCTCCCGAGGGACAGTCGACACTGAAGCTTTCTTT.

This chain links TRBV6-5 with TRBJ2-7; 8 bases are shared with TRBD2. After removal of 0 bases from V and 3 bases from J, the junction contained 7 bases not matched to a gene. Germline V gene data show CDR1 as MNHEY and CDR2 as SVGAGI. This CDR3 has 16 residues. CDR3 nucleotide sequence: TGTGCCAGCAGTTACTCTAGCCCCAGCGGGAGCTACGAGCAGTACTTC. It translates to CASSYSSPSGSYEQYF.